This TCR beta chain was identified during a study of cytomegalovirus exposure and HLA in healthy donors. This clone was detected a few times. This PCR relied on a set of 60 Vbeta primers and 13 Jbeta primers. Sequenced by immunoSEQ multiplex PCR; TCRdb stores in-frame clones only, minus some. Of some 150,000 clones detected, around three quarters appear once; the ten largest clones hold 2% to 2.5%. Trimming cost V 5 bases and J 2 bases, with 13 bases left between them. Germline V gene lookup returns CDR1 SGHTA and CDR2 FQGNSA. The CDR3 has 15 amino acids. The sample taken for sequencing was PBMCs. The chain joins TRBV7-2 to TRBJ2-1; D gene ambiguous. The clonotype comes from a woman in her 30s in good health and CMV-seropositive. This CDR3 reads CASSLSSSAYNEQFF. The CDR3 DNA is TGTGCCAGCAGCCTTTCCTCCTCAGCCTACAATGAGCAGTTCTTC.